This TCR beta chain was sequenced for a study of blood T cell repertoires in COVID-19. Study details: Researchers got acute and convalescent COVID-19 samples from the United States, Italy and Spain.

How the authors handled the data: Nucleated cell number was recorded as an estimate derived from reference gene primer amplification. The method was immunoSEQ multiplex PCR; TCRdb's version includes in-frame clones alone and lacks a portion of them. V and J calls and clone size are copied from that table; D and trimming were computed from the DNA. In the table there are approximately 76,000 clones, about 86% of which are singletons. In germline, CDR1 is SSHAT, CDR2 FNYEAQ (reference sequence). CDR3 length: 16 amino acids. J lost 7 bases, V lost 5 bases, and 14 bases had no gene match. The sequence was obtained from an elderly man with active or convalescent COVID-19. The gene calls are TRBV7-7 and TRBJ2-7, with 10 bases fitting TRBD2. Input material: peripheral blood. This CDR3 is CASSPLTSGRTGEQYF. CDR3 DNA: TGTGCCAGCAGCCCTTTGACTAGCGGGCGAACGGGTGAGCAGTACTTC.